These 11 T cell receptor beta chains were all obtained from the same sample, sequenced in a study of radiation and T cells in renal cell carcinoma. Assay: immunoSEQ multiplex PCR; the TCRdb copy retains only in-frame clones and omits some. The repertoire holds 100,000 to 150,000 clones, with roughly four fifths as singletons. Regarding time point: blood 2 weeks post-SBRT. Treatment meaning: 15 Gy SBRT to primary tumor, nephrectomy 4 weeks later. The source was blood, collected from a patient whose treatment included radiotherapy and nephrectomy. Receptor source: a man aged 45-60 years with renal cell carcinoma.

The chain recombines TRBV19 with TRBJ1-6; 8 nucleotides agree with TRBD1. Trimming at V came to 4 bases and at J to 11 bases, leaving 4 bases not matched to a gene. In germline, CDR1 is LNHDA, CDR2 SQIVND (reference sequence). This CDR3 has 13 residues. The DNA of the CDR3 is TGTGCCAGTAGTACAGGGGGCATTACACCCCTCCACTTT. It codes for CASSTGGITPLHF.

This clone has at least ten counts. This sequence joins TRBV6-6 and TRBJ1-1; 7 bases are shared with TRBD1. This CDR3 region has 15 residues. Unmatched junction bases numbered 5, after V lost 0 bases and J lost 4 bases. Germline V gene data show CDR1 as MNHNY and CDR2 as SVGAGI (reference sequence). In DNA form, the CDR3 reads TGTGCCAGCAGTTACTCGACAGGGTGGGGCACTGAAGCTTTCTTT. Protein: CASSYSTGWGTEAFF.

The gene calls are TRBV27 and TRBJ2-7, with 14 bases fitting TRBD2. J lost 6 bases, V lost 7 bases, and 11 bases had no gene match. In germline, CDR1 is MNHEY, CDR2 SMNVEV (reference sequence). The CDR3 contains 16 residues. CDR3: CASNRLAGGPGGEQYF. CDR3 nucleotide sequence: TGTGCCAGCAACCGACTAGCGGGAGGGCCCGGAGGCGAGCAGTACTTC.

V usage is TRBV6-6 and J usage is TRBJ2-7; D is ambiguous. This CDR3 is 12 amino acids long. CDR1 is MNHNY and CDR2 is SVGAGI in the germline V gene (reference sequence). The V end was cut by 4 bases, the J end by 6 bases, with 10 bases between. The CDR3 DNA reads TGTGCCAGCAGTTCCCAAAACTCCGAGCAGTACTTC. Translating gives CASSSQNSEQYF.

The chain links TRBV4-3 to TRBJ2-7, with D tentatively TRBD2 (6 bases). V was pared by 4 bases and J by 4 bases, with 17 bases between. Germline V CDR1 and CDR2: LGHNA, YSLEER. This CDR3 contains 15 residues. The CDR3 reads CASSRGTSRAYEQYF. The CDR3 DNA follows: TGCGCCAGCAGCCGCGGGACCTCTCGGGCTTACGAGCAGTACTTC.

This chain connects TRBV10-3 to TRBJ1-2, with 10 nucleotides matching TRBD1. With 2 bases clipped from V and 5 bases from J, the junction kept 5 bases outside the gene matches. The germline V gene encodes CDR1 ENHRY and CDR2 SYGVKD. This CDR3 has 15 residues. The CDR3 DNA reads TGTGCCATCAGTGAGCCGGGACAGGGGTCGTATGGCTACACCTTC. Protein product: CAISEPGQGSYGYTF.

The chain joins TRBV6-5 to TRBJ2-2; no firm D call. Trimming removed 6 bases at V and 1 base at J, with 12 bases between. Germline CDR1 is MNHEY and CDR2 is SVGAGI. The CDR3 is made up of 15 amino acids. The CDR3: CASRPGSRNTGELFF. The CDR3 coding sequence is TGTGCCAGCAGGCCCGGTTCTAGGAACACCGGGGAGCTGTTTTTT.

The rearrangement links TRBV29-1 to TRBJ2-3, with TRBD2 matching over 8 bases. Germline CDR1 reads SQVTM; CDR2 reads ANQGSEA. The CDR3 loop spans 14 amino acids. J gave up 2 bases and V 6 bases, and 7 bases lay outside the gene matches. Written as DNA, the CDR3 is TGCAGCGTAGGGACTAGTATCGACACAGATACGCAGTATTTT. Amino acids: CSVGTSIDTDTQYF.

For the CDR3, the DNA is TGCGCCAGCAGCCATCCCGGGACCGCCGAGCAGTACTTC. Encoded protein: CASSHPGTAEQYF. The chain carries TRBV4-3 and TRBJ2-7; D is tentatively TRBD1 or TRBD2 (5 bases each). The CDR3 contains 13 residues. The V gene lost 3 bases and the J gene lost 6 bases, with 12 bases spanning the gap. The germline V gene encodes CDR1 LGHNA and CDR2 YSLEER.

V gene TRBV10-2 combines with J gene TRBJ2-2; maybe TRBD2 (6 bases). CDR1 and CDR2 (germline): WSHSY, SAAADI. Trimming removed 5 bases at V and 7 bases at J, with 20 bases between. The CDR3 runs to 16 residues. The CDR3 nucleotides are TGCGCCAGCAGTCTGCCGACTTCGGGAGTAAGCGGGGAGCTGTTTTTT. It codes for CASSLPTSGVSGELFF.

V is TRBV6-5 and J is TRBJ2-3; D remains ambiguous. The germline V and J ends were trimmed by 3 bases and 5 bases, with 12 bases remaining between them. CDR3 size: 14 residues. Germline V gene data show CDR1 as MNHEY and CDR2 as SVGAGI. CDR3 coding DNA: TGTGCCAGCAGTTATACTCCGTCTCGAGATACGCAGTATTTT. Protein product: CASSYTPSRDTQYF.